Listed here are 24 T cell receptor beta chains from one sample, sequenced in a study of CD8 T cells in ankylosing spondylitis (dated by TCRdb to about 2017). Receptors were amplified or captured by 5' RACE. Sequencing was carried out with an Illumina HiSeq 2500. In TCRdb, the public reads were trimmed at Q25 with fastp and aligned with MiXCR, with productive beta chains retained. Each entry merges the rows of one CDR3 protein and shows their most common DNA and genes. This sample gives roughly 240,000 distinct CDR3 sequences in total; 7% to 10% of them show up just once. Approximately 5% of the sample comes from the top ten. Material: blood, either unsorted or a sorted T cell fraction (not recorded which). These receptors all come from a female donor with ankylosing spondylitis or in good health (not recorded which).

Turning to this clonotype: A read error may explain this, as a much larger clone is one base away. This sequence joins TRBV3-1 and TRBJ1-1; D perhaps matches TRBD1 (5 bases). The CDR3 runs to 14 residues. CDR1 LGHDT and CDR2 YNNKEL come from the germline V gene (reference sequence). As DNA, the CDR3 is TGTACCAGCAGCCACCCTCCTAGGGGCACTGAAGCTTTCTTT. It is translated as CTSSHPPRGTEAFF.

This clonotype has ten or more counts. This CDR3 is CASSLSPGHGYEQYF. DNA for the CDR3: TGTGCCAGCAGCTTAAGTCCAGGTCACGGTTACGAGCAGTACTTC. The chain is built from TRBV7-2 and TRBJ2-7; D unresolved. Germline V lookup: CDR1 SGHTA, CDR2 FQGNSA. The CDR3 sequence is 15 residues long. Trimming took off 2 bases at V and 4 bases at J, with 15 bases between the two ends.

The table lists this clonotype with many counts. The J gene is TRBJ2-7, the V gene TRBV7-8; the match to TRBD1 covers 7 bases. Germline assignment: CDR1 SGHVS and CDR2 FQNEAQ. This CDR3 is 14 amino acids long. V shed 4 bases and J 0 bases; nucleotides not matched to a gene: 3. The CDR3 loop is CASSSTGPSYEQYF. CDR3 bases: TGTGCCAGCAGCTCGACAGGGCCCTCCTACGAGCAGTACTTC.

The V gene is TRBV30, the J gene TRBJ2-3; D is undetermined. This CDR3 has 14 amino acids. V was clipped by 0 bases and J by 6 bases, with 13 bases between them. The germline gives CDR1 GTSNPN, CDR2 SVGIG (reference sequence). CDR3: CAWSVGGVGDTQYF. CDR3 DNA: TGTGCCTGGAGTGTAGGTGGGGTCGGGGATACGCAGTATTTT.

The CDR3: CASSLDAGVGNTEAFF. The CDR3 bases are TGTGCCAGCAGTTTAGATGCAGGTGTGGGGAACACTGAAGCTTTCTTT. The rearrangement joins TRBV12-3 or TRBV12-4 to TRBJ1-1, with unresolved D. The V end was cut by 1 base, the J end by 1 base, with 13 bases between. There are 16 residues in the CDR3.

This clonotype was observed many times. Written as DNA, the CDR3 is TGTGCGGCGGGGACAGGGTTATACGAGCAGTACTTC. Its translation: CAAGTGLYEQYF. V gene TRBV25-1 combines with J gene TRBJ2-7; 9 positions agree with TRBD1. The CDR3 extends over 12 amino acids. Germline CDR1 MGHDK, CDR2 SYGVNS.

This clonotype was observed at least ten times. The chain links TRBV9 to TRBJ2-7, with TRBD1 matching 10 bases. CDR3 length: 15 amino acids. V lost 3 bases to trimming and J lost 9 bases; unmatched junction nucleotides: 12. CDR1 is SGDLS and CDR2 is YYNGEE in the germline V gene. The CDR3 spells CASSEGTGERAAQYF. DNA of the CDR3: TGTGCCAGCAGCGAGGGGACAGGGGAACGGGCGGCGCAGTACTTC. The variable domain in full, with the rest retrieved from reference TRBV9 and TRBJ2-7, is DSGVTQTPKHLITATGQRVTLRCSPRSGDLSVYWYQQSLDQGLQFLIQYYNGEERAKGNILERFSAQQFPDLHSELNLSSLELGDSALYFCASSEGTGERAAQYFGPGTRLTVT.

This clonotype appeared a single time. With a much larger clone just one base away, this may be a read error. The chain combines TRBV2 with TRBJ2-2; TRBD2 matches at 12 bases. Per germline, CDR1 SNHLY and CDR2 FYNNEI. The CDR3 covers 18 residues. CDR3 protein: CASSGRLAGEGGTEELFF. In nucleotides, the CDR3 is TGTGCCAGCAGCGGTCGACTAGCGGGAGAAGGGGGCACCGAGGAGCTGTTTTTT.

Ten or more counts support this clonotype. The CDR3 spells CASSSQGQLFF. The CDR3 DNA reads as TGTGCCAGCAGTTCACAGGGGCAACTGTTTTTT. V usage is TRBV6-5 and J usage is TRBJ1-4, with TRBD1 matching 7 bases. This CDR3 contains 11 residues. The V gene end was trimmed by 4 bases and the J gene end by 12 bases; junction bases not matched to a gene: 2. Germline V lookup: CDR1 MNHEY, CDR2 SVGAGI.

The genes are TRBV11-2 and TRBJ2-7, with 9 bases lining up with TRBD2. CDR1 and CDR2 (germline): SGHAT, FQNNGV. J lost 3 bases, V lost 5 bases, and 8 bases had no gene match. The CDR3 covers 15 residues. The CDR3 region has the DNA TGTGCCAGCAGCCCCGGTGGTAGCGGGAGCTACGAGCAGTACTTC. Residues: CASSPGGSGSYEQYF.

This clonotype was observed many times. The J gene is TRBJ2-7, the V gene TRBV6-2 or TRBV6-3; the match to TRBD1 covers 9 bases. The length of the CDR3 is 16 residues. The V and J ends lost 6 bases and 1 base, in that order; junction bases with no gene match: 10. CDR1 is MNHEY and CDR2 is SVGEGT in the germline V gene. The CDR3 loop is CASRSPRTGASYEQYF. DNA for the CDR3: TGTGCCAGCAGAAGTCCCAGGACAGGGGCGTCCTACGAGCAGTACTTC.

This clonotype occurred many times. At one end, the junction sequence differs from germline, possibly due to a read error. The rearrangement joins TRBV2 to TRBJ2-1; TRBD1 agrees at 9 bases. The CDR3 spans 13 residues. Germline CDR1 and CDR2: SNHLY and FYNNEI. CDR3 loop: CASSAGTGPIKVF. CDR3 bases: TGTGCCAGCAGTGCGGGGACAGGGCCGATAAAGGTCTTC.

The sample holds many counts of this clonotype. The genes are TRBV7-7 and TRBJ2-5; D remains unclear. Trimming took off 5 bases at V and 1 base at J, with 17 bases between the two ends. The germline V gene encodes CDR1 SSHAT and CDR2 FNYEAQ (reference sequence). This CDR3 region has 16 residues. In DNA form, the CDR3 reads TGTGCCAGCAGCCCCTGGACCGGTACTTCCCAAGAGACCCAGTACTTC. The encoded protein is CASSPWTGTSQETQYF.

This clonotype was observed at least ten times. The chain joins TRBV5-1 to TRBJ2-4, with 8 positions matching TRBD1. The length of the CDR3 is 17 residues. The germline gives CDR1 SGHRS, CDR2 YFSETQ. V was pared by 0 bases and J by 6 bases, with 11 bases of the junction left unmatched. In DNA, the CDR3 is TGCGCCAGCAGCTTGGTGGGGGCGACAGGGGCGGCAAACATTCAGTACTTC. This codes for CASSLVGATGAANIQYF. The whole variable domain, filled in from reference TRBV5-1 and TRBJ2-4, reads KAGVTQTPRYLIKTRGQQVTLSCSPISGHRSVSWYQQTPGQGLQFLFEYFSETQRNKGNFPGRFSGRQFSNSRSEMNVSTLELGDSALYLCASSLVGATGAANIQYFGAGTRLSVL.

The chain links TRBV7-2 to TRBJ2-2; the D is unclear. The germline V gene encodes CDR1 SGHTA and CDR2 FQGNSA. The CDR3 loop spans 13 amino acids. V was shortened by 1 base and J by 7 bases, with 7 bases between the two germline ends. The CDR3 here is CASSLGIGGELFF. The CDR3 DNA follows: TGTGCCAGCAGCTTAGGGATCGGCGGGGAGCTGTTTTTT.

This clonotype was seen only a few times. The gene calls are TRBV7-2 and TRBJ1-2; no clear D gene. In germline, CDR1 is SGHTA, CDR2 FQGNSA. V gave up 1 base and J gave up 2 bases, with 11 bases separating them. The CDR3 covers 15 residues. This CDR3 is CASSLGLLGNYGYTF. The CDR3 DNA reads as TGTGCCAGCAGCTTAGGCCTCTTAGGGAACTATGGCTACACCTTC. The whole variable domain, remainder taken from reference TRBV7-2 and TRBJ1-2, is GAGVSQSPSNKVTEKGKDVELRCDPISGHTALYWYRQSLGQGLEFLIYFQGNSAPDKSGLPSDRFSAERTGGSVSTLTIQRTQQEDSAVYLCASSLGLLGNYGYTFGSGTRLTVV.

This clonotype was detected many times. The chain is built from TRBV3-1 and TRBJ2-1; D remains unclear. CDR1 is LGHDT and CDR2 is YNNKEL in the germline V gene (reference sequence). This CDR3 comprises 13 residues. Trimming took off 1 base at V and 7 bases at J, with 8 bases between the two ends. The CDR3 sequence: CASSQGRWNEQFF. The DNA for the CDR3 is TGTGCCAGCAGCCAAGGGCGGTGGAATGAGCAGTTCTTC.

This clonotype has a count of ten or more. The chain combines TRBV29-1 with TRBJ1-2; no clear D. Trimming took 5 bases from V and 10 from J, leaving 17 bases between them. The CDR3 extends over 12 amino acids. Germline V CDR1 and CDR2: SQVTM, ANQGSEA. For the CDR3, the DNA is TGCAGCGTTCTTACCTCGACATCATACTACACCTTC. Residues: CSVLTSTSYYTF.

This clonotype occurred a few times. The V and J genes are TRBV19 and TRBJ2-1; TRBD2 agrees at 9 bases. The junction had 6 bases not matched to a gene; V was cut back by 6 bases and J by 6 bases. The CDR3 is 14 amino acids. CDR1 is LNHDA, CDR2 SQIVND, per germline (reference sequence). The CDR3 DNA sequence: TGTGCCAGTAGCGTTCTAGCGGGACGCAATGAGCAGTTCTTC. This encodes CASSVLAGRNEQFF.

This clonotype was counted ten times or more. The rearrangement uses TRBV27 and TRBJ2-7; TRBD2 is a possible D gene (6 bases). Germline-derived CDR1 and CDR2 are MNHEY and SMNVEV (reference sequence). The CDR3 runs to 14 residues. The V gene lost 4 bases and the J gene lost 5 bases, with 15 bases spanning the gap. The CDR3 here is CASSWGTLADEQYF. The DNA of the CDR3 is TGTGCCAGCAGTTGGGGGACTCTGGCAGACGAGCAGTACTTC.

This clonotype was counted at least ten times. The gene calls are TRBV11-3 and TRBJ2-1; D possibly corresponds to TRBD2 (6 bases). CDR3 size: 13 residues. Germline CDR1 is SGHNT and CDR2 is YENEEA. Trimming took off 5 bases at V and 7 bases at J, with 12 bases between the two ends. The chain's CDR3 is CASSTRLGNEQFF. The CDR3 nucleotides read TGTGCCAGCAGCACCCGACTAGGTAATGAGCAGTTCTTC.

This clonotype was seen many times. The chain has TRBV2 and TRBJ2-7; TRBD2 might be the D (6 bases). From germline, CDR1 is SNHLY and CDR2 FYNNEI. This CDR3 is built from 16 residues. Trimming pared 5 bases from V and 5 bases from J, leaving 22 bases between. CDR3: CASSLAPGLQSHEQYF. CDR3 nucleotides: TGTGCCAGCAGTTTAGCCCCGGGACTCCAGAGTCACGAGCAGTACTTC.

This clonotype was seen many times. Sequence at one end of the junction differs from germline and may be a read error. This chain joins TRBV12-3 or TRBV12-4 and TRBJ1-2; D remains unclear. This CDR3 has 12 residues. The CDR3 region is CASSSRPGISAF. The CDR3 DNA sequence: TGTGCCAGCAGTTCTCGACCCGGGATAAGCGCCTTC.

CDR3 bases: TGTGCCAGTAGTATCCGGCTGAGCTCCTACAATGAGCAGTTCTTC. Its protein product is CASSIRLSSYNEQFF. This chain uses TRBV19 with TRBJ2-1; D ambiguous. V shed 3 bases and J shed 0 bases, with 9 bases lying between them. CDR3 length: 15 residues. In germline, CDR1 is LNHDA, CDR2 SQIVND (reference sequence).